The 9 T cell receptor beta chains presented below share a single source sample, sequenced in a study of cytomegalovirus exposure and HLA in healthy donors. Primers for the PCR totalled 60 Vbeta and 13 Jbeta. Only in-frame clones appear in the TCRdb table, and some are missing; sequencing was by immunoSEQ multiplex PCR. The sample data list about 79,000 clones. The sample comprised PBMCs. These receptors were taken from a man younger than 45 in good health and CMV-seronegative.

The chain recombines TRBV5-6 with TRBJ2-5, with a tentative D call TRBD1 (5 bases). V lost 0 bases and J 2 bases, leaving 5 bases between the germline ends. The germline V gene encodes CDR1 SGHDT and CDR2 YYEEEE. The CDR3 covers 13 residues. The DNA of the CDR3 is TGTGCCAGCAGCTTGGGACAGCAAGAGACCCAGTACTTC. Translating gives CASSLGQQETQYF. Supplemented by reference TRBV5-6 and TRBJ2-5, the full variable domain reads DAGVTQSPTHLIKTRGQQVTLRCSPKSGHDTVSWYQQALGQGPQFIFQYYEEEERQRGNFPDRFSGHQFPNYSSELNVNALLLGDSALYLCASSLGQQETQYFGPGTRLLVL.

The rearrangement uses TRBV7-8 and TRBJ2-2; 8 bases agree with TRBD2. Germline-derived CDR1 and CDR2 are SGHVS and FQNEAQ. The CDR3 consists of 16 residues. The trim removed 2 bases at V and 3 bases at J, leaving 5 bases unmatched. This CDR3 reads CASSLTTGGYTGELFF. In DNA form, the CDR3 reads TGTGCCAGCAGCTTAACCACGGGGGGGTACACCGGGGAGCTGTTTTTT.

This chain connects TRBV20-1 to TRBJ1-4, with D unclear. The CDR3 runs 10 residues. The germline V gene encodes CDR1 DFQATT and CDR2 SNEGSKA (reference sequence). Trimming took off 3 bases at V and 8 bases at J, with 4 bases between the two ends. CDR3 in amino acids: CSASGEKLFF. The CDR3 coding sequence is TGCAGTGCTAGTGGCGAAAAACTGTTTTTT.

The J gene is TRBJ1-1, the V gene TRBV9; D remains unclear. CDR1 is SGDLS and CDR2 is YYNGEE in the germline V gene. Trimming removed 5 bases at V and 4 bases at J, with 15 bases between. The CDR3 runs 14 residues. This CDR3 is CASSSGPGGTEAFF. The CDR3 nucleotides read TGTGCCAGCAGTAGTGGACCAGGAGGCACTGAAGCTTTCTTT.

The J gene is TRBJ2-7, the V gene TRBV7-9; a weak D match, TRBD1 (6 bases). Per germline, CDR1 SEHNR and CDR2 FQNEAQ (reference sequence). This CDR3 has 14 amino acids. The ends were cut back, 5 bases at V and 2 bases at J, with 13 bases in the middle. The DNA of the CDR3 is TGTGCCAGCAGCGCCCGGGACACTGCCTACGAGCAGTACTTC. The encoded protein is CASSARDTAYEQYF.

V and J are TRBV18 and TRBJ1-5, with D perhaps matching TRBD1 (6 bases). CDR1 and CDR2 from the germline V gene are KGHSH and LQKENI. CDR3 length: 17 amino acids. Trimming removed 2 bases from V and 5 bases from J, with 19 bases in between. In nucleotides, the CDR3 is TGTGCCAGCTCACCAATTCCCGGGGGGCAGAAGGATCAGCCCCAGCATTTT. It yields the protein CASSPIPGGQKDQPQHF.

This chain connects TRBV19 to TRBJ2-2; 8 positions agree with TRBD1. Germline CDR1 reads LNHDA; CDR2 reads SQIVND (reference sequence). The CDR3 loop spans 14 amino acids. J was trimmed by 7 bases and V by 2 bases; bases with no gene match: 3. CDR3 in amino acids: CASSIQGARGELFF. Here the CDR3 DNA reads TGTGCCAGTAGTATACAGGGGGCGCGCGGGGAGCTGTTTTTT.

J is TRBJ1-2 and V is TRBV12-5, with TRBD1 matching over 8 bases. Germline V CDR1 and CDR2: LGHNT, FRNRAP. With V trimmed by 6 bases and J by 3 bases, 12 bases remained unmatched. The CDR3 sequence is 16 residues long. As DNA, the CDR3 is TGTGCTAGTGGCAACACCCAGGGGGCTTGGGACTATGGCTACACCTTC. Translated: CASGNTQGAWDYGYTF.

The rearrangement uses TRBV6-4 and TRBJ1-5; D remains ambiguous. The germline CDR1 and CDR2 sequences are MRHNA and SNTAGT. The CDR3 has 15 amino acids. Trimming took off 3 bases at V and 7 bases at J, with 16 bases between the two ends. This CDR3 is CASSESEGAGQPQHF. Here the CDR3 DNA reads TGTGCCAGCAGTGAATCCGAGGGTGCCGGGCAGCCCCAGCATTTT.